The T cell receptor (beta chain) described here comes from a study of cytomegalovirus exposure and HLA in healthy donors. For this clone: The antigen is not known.

The CDR3 sequence is 16 residues long. In germline, CDR1 is SGHVS, CDR2 FQNEAQ. V was clipped by 4 bases and J by 1 base, with 16 bases between them. Vbeta (60) and Jbeta (13) primers were used in the PCR. The table came from immunoSEQ multiplex PCR; TCRdb's copy has only in-frame clones and leaves some out. This sample has roughly 290,000 clones, with around nine tenths found just once. Study-level findings and limits: Associated with cytomegalovirus, according to the listing, were around 160 TCR beta chains. With high specificity and sensitivity, the classifier reportedly diagnosed cytomegalovirus status.

The receptor was isolated from a woman under 30 in good health and CMV-seronegative. Sequenced: PBMCs. This chain links TRBV7-8 with TRBJ2-5; perhaps TRBD2 as D (6 bases). This CDR3 reads CASSSGRAGGQETQYF. The CDR3 nucleotides read TGTGCCAGCAGCTCCGGGCGCGCCGGGGGCCAAGAGACCCAGTACTTC. The entire variable domain, with the rest obtained from reference TRBV7-8 and TRBJ2-5, is as follows: GAGVSQSPRYKVAKRGQDVALRCDPISGHVSLFWYQQALGQGPEFLTYFQNEAQLDKSGLPSDRFFAERPEGSVSTLKIQRTQQEDSAVYLCASSSGRAGGQETQYFGPGTRLLVL.